These 4 T cell receptor beta chains were all obtained from the same sample, sequenced in a study of human T cells and chemical hapten exposure. TCRdb reprocessed the RACE reads via MiXCR and lists one record per CDR3 protein. Altogether about 98,000 distinct CDR3 sequences are present, about a tenth being singletons, with the ten largest covering more than 2.5%. Regarding time point: pre-sensitization, week 0. Treatment of the sample: therapeutic diphenylcyclopropenone sensitization with weekly scalp DPC. The sequenced sample was whole blood, obtained in connection with sensitization to the hapten diphenylcyclopropenone (DPC). The receptor set was obtained from a woman aged 55-70 years with alopecia areata. Some clones in this sample may be carry-over from other donors' samples.

V and J are TRBV4-1 and TRBJ1-2; D gene ambiguous. Trimming cost V 1 base and J 0 bases, with 6 bases left between them. Germline loops: CDR1 MGHRA, CDR2 YSYEKL. The CDR3 runs to 14 residues. In DNA, the CDR3 is TGCGCCAGCAGCCAAGTTGGAACTAACTATGGCTACACCTTC. It specifies CASSQVGTNYGYTF.

The V and J genes are TRBV20-1 and TRBJ1-5, with D unresolved. Germline values: CDR1 DFQATT, CDR2 SNEGSKA (reference sequence). This CDR3 spans 13 amino acids. With 6 bases removed from V and 4 bases from J, the gap between germline ends came to 13 bases. Written as DNA, the CDR3 is TGCAGTGCCCAAGGGAGGGAGAATCAGCCCCAGCATTTT. It is translated as CSAQGRENQPQHF.

This clonotype was seen repeatedly, ten times or more. The gene calls are TRBV2 and TRBJ2-1; TRBD2 matches 10 bases. Germline V gene lookup returns CDR1 SNHLY and CDR2 FYNNEI. The length of the CDR3 is 16 residues. V lost 6 bases to trimming and J lost 4 bases; unmatched junction nucleotides: 9. The CDR3 loop is CASREDPSGSYNEQFF. In nucleotides, the CDR3 is TGTGCCAGCAGAGAGGACCCTAGCGGGAGTTACAATGAGCAGTTCTTC.

There are a few counts of this clonotype. The V call is TRBV4-1, the J call TRBJ2-5; 11 positions agree with TRBD2. Trimming cost V 4 bases and J 1 base; bases outside gene matches: 5. This CDR3 region has 16 residues. Germline V gene sequence: CDR1 MGHRA, CDR2 YSYEKL. The CDR3 region is CASSLRLAGIQETQYF. The CDR3 DNA reads as TGCGCCAGCAGCCTCCGACTAGCGGGAATCCAAGAGACCCAGTACTTC.